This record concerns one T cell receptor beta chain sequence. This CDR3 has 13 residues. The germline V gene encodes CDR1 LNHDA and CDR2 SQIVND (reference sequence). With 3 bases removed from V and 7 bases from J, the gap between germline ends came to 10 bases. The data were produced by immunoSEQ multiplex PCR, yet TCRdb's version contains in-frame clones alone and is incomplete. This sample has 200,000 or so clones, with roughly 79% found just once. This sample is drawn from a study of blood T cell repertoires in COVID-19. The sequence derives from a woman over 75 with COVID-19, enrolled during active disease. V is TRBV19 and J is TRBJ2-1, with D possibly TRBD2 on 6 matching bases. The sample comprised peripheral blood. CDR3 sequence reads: CASSMNRGNEQFF. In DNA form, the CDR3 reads TGTGCCAGTAGTATGAATCGGGGGAATGAGCAGTTCTTC.